This T cell receptor (beta chain) comes out of a study of identical twins. This clonotype was counted a few times. V was clipped by 0 bases and J by 0 bases, with 12 bases between them. The V gene's germline CDR1 is SGHDN and CDR2 FVKESK. The CDR3 spans 17 residues. TCRdb recomputed calls from the 5' RACE reads with MiXCR, one row per CDR3 protein. The sample yields hundreds of thousands of distinct CDR3 sequences, roughly an eighth seen once. Separately, the same data were catalogued under a study of yellow fever vaccine responses in identical twins. That paper notes: Reports say the vaccine T cell response in twins looked partly convergent and partly personalized.

The source of this sequence is a woman between 18 and 30 years old in good health. V gene TRBV14 combines with J gene TRBJ1-3; D gene uncertain. The material sequenced was CD8+ T cells sorted from blood. The CDR3 nucleotides are TGTGCCAGCAGCCAAGATCTCGACACCGACTCTGGAAACACCATATATTTT. It yields the protein CASSQDLDTDSGNTIYF.